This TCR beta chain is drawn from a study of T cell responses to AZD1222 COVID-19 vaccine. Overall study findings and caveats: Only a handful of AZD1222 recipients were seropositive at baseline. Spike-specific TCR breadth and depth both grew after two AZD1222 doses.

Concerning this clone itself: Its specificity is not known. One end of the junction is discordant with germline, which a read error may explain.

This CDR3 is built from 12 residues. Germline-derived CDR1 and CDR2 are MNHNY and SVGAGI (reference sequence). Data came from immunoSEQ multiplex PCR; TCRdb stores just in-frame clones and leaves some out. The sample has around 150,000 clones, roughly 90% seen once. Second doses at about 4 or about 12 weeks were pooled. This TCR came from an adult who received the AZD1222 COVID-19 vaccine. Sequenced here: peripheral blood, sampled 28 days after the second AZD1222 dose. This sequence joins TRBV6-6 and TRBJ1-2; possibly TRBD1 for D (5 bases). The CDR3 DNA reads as TGTGCCAGCAGTTACTCAGGGGCCGCGGGGGCCTTC. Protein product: CASSYSGAAGAF.